A selection of T cell receptor beta chains follows, all from one sample in a study of blood T cell repertoires in COVID-19. Some clones are missing from TCRdb's copy, which holds only in-frame ones; the method was immunoSEQ multiplex PCR. The sample includes 210,000 or so clones, 80% to 90% seen only once; the top ten take 7.5% to 8%. Sample: peripheral blood. These receptor sequences come from a woman aged 45 to 65 with active or convalescent COVID-19. The CDR3 runs from the conserved cysteine through the conserved F or W. A D gene is named only where the DNA matches it firmly. The size of a clone is reported for some rows only, either as once, few or many, or as a class for expanded clones.

>TRBJ1-1|NA|TRBD1|TRBV9
TGTGCCAGCAGCCCCGGACAGGGGAACACTGAAGCTTTCTTT
CASSPGQGNTEAFF
>TRBJ1-4|once|NA|TRBV4-1
TGCGCCAGCAGCCAAGTTTTCTCAACTAATGAAAAACTGTTTTTT
CASSQVFSTNEKLFF
>TRBJ1-4|NA|NA|TRBV28
TGTGCCAGCAGTTTAGGGGGGGGAAGAGAAAAACTGTTTTTT
CASSLGGGREKLFF
>TRBJ2-7|NA|TRBD1|TRBV7-9
TGTGCCAGCAGCTTAGCTCGGGACAGGGTATACGAGCAGTACTTC
CASSLARDRVYEQYF
>TRBJ2-7|NA|NA|TRBV28
TGTGCCAGCAGTTTGTTAGAGTCTGAGCAGTACTTC
CASSLLESEQYF
>TRBJ2-2|NA|NA|TRBV3-1/TRBV3-2
TGTGCCAGCAGCCTTCGGGAGGGGGAGCTGTTTTTT
CASSLREGELFF
>TRBJ1-4|once|TRBD1|TRBV29-1
TGCAGCGTTGAAGGGGGACAGGGGGGTGAAAAACTGTTTTTT
CSVEGGQGGEKLFF
>TRBJ2-1|many|TRBD2|TRBV12-3/TRBV12-4
TGTGCCAGCAGTTTGGGTAGCGGGGGGGCCCAGTTCTTC
CASSLGSGGAQFF
>TRBJ1-2|few|TRBD1|TRBV18
TGTGCCAGCTCACCACCTGGACAGGGGGAACATGGCTACACCTTC
CASSPPGQGEHGYTF
>TRBJ1-1|NA|TRBD1|TRBV28
TGTGCCAGCAGTGCACAGGGGTCCGTGAACACTGAAGCTTTCTTT
CASSAQGSVNTEAFF
>TRBJ1-6|NA|NA|TRBV2
TGTGCCAGCATCAGGCAGCACTTTTCACCCCTCCACTTT
CASIRQHFSPLHF
>TRBJ2-3|NA|NA|TRBV28
TGTGCCAGCAGTGGGCCGGACAGTACTAGCACAGATACGCAGTATTTT
CASSGPDSTSTDTQYF
>TRBJ1-5|once|TRBD1|TRBV10-3
TGTGCCATCAGTGGGACAGGGAGGGACCAGCCCCAGCATTTT
CAISGTGRDQPQHF
>TRBJ2-5|NA|TRBD2|TRBV9
TGTGCCAGCAGCGACCGAGTGACTAGCGGGACGGAAGAGACCCAGTACTTC
CASSDRVTSGTEETQYF
>TRBJ2-1|NA|NA|TRBV2
TGTGCCAGCAGTGCAGGCGTGAACTCCTACAATGAGCAGTTCTTC
CASSAGVNSYNEQFF
>TRBJ1-2|NA|TRBD1|TRBV23-1
TGCGCCAGCAGTCATTCACGGACAGGGTGTCCCTATGGCTACACCTTC
CASSHSRTGCPYGYTF
>TRBJ2-1|once|NA|TRBV27
TGTGCCAGCAGTCAAAGCCTGAGCTCCTACAATGAGCAGTTCTTC
CASSQSLSSYNEQFF
>TRBJ1-2|NA|NA|TRBV4-1
TGCGCCAGCAGCCAAGGCCCAGGTACGACTAACTATGGCTACACCTTC
CASSQGPGTTNYGYTF
>TRBJ1-5|NA|NA|TRBV6-6
TGTGCCAGCAGATTTAGACAGTCCGCGCAGCCCCAGCATTTT
CASRFRQSAQPQHF
>TRBJ2-1|NA|TRBD1|TRBV10-3
TGTGCCATCAATGGGGGACAGGGGAAAAACAATGAGCAGTTCTTC
CAINGGQGKNNEQFF
>TRBJ1-1|NA|NA|TRBV21-1
TGTGCCAACTGGCCCGCCCCTGGACAGAAGGAGACTGAAGCTTTCTTT
CANWPAPGQKETEAFF
>TRBJ1-1|NA|NA|TRBV5-6
TGTGCCAGCAGCTTCTACGGGGATTCTACCAGCACTGAAGCTTTCTTT
CASSFYGDSTSTEAFF
>TRBJ2-3|NA|TRBD2|TRBV11-2
TGTGCCAGCAGGCTAACGGGACTAGACGCAGATACGCAGTATTTT
CASRLTGLDADTQYF
>TRBJ2-6|NA|TRBD1|TRBV24-1
TGTGCCACCAGCGGGGACAGGCCTGGGGCCAACGTCCTGACTTTC
CATSGDRPGANVLTF
>TRBJ2-1|NA|TRBD1|TRBV28
TGTGCCAGCAGTCGGGACAGGGGGCGCCGCAATGAGCAGTTCTTC
CASSRDRGRRNEQFF
>TRBJ1-2|NA|TRBD1|TRBV30
TGTGCCTGCCATGGGGACAGGGCATCGGGAAACTATGGCTACACCTTC
CACHGDRASGNYGYTF
>TRBJ2-1|NA|TRBD1|TRBV3-1/TRBV3-2
TGTGCCAGCAGCCAAGCAGGGACAGACAATGAGCAGTTCTTC
CASSQAGTDNEQFF
>TRBJ1-4|NA|NA|TRBV27
TGTGCCAGCAGTTTCCGCGGATTTAATGAAAAACTGTTTTTT
CASSFRGFNEKLFF
>TRBJ1-3|NA|TRBD1|TRBV2
TGTGCCAGCAAACGCCCGGGTACAGGGGCCGGCACCATATATTTT
CASKRPGTGAGTIYF
>TRBJ1-5|NA|NA|TRBV19
TGTGCCAGTAGTATAGTAGGGAGGGGTAGCAATCAGCCCCAGCATTTT
CASSIVGRGSNQPQHF
>TRBJ1-4|NA|NA|TRBV12-5
TGTGCTAGTGGTCCCTCCTCCCCCACTGCAACTAATGAAAAACTGTTTTTT
CASGPSSPTATNEKLFF
>TRBJ2-1|NA|NA|TRBV18
TGTGCCAGCTCACCACAGGGCTCAGGGGAGCAGTTCTTC
CASSPQGSGEQFF
>TRBJ2-1|once|NA|TRBV28
TGTGCCAGCAGTGCGGGCGGCTTCAATGAGCAGTTCTTC
CASSAGGFNEQFF
>TRBJ2-1|NA|NA|TRBV3-1/TRBV3-2
TGTGCCAGCAGCCAATTATTCGGTTTGTACAATGAGCAGTTCTTC
CASSQLFGLYNEQFF
>TRBJ2-5|few|NA|TRBV11-2
TGTGCCGGTAGTAGTCTCCCGCAAGAGACCCAGTACTTC
CAGSSLPQETQYF
>TRBJ1-2|many|NA|TRBV6-5
TGTGCCAGCAGTCCGGCCGCGGGATATGGCTACACCTTC
CASSPAAGYGYTF
>TRBJ1-1|once|NA|TRBV29-1
TGCAGCGTTGAAGGGAACAGCCAGGTCACTGAAGCTTTCTTT
CSVEGNSQVTEAFF
>TRBJ2-6|NA|NA|TRBV4-1
TGCGCCAGCACCCTTCAGGGAATGCCTAGGGCCAACGTCCTGACTTTC
CASTLQGMPRANVLTF
>TRBJ2-1|once|TRBD2|TRBV4-1
TGCGCCAGCAGCCCGGGGACTACTTACAATGAGCAGTTCTTC
CASSPGTTYNEQFF
>TRBJ1-2|NA|NA|TRBV7-9
TGTGCCAGCAGCTTCTCCGAGGGGGTCCGCTATGGCTACACCTTC
CASSFSEGVRYGYTF
>TRBJ1-2|NA|NA|TRBV2
TGTGCCAGCAGTTCCGGGACAAGGGGTGGCTACACCTTC
CASSSGTRGGYTF
>TRBJ2-3|NA|TRBD2|TRBV4-2
TGTGCCAGCAGCCAAGCGGTAGCGGGAGGGCCCGGCACAGATACGCAGTATTTT
CASSQAVAGGPGTDTQYF
>TRBJ1-5|NA|TRBD1|TRBV28
TGTGCCAGCAGCAGGCTCGGGACAGGGAGGGTTCAGCCCCAGCATTTT
CASSRLGTGRVQPQHF
>TRBJ1-1|NA|TRBD1|TRBV14
TGTGCCAGCAGTCAACTGACAGGGGGTGTGTTGAACACTGAAGCTTTCTTT
CASSQLTGGVLNTEAFF
>TRBJ2-1|once|TRBD2|TRBV7-7
TGTGCCAGCAGCTTAGTAGCGGGGGGGATCAATGAGCAGTTCTTC
CASSLVAGGINEQFF
>TRBJ1-5|few|NA|TRBV5-1
TGCGCCAGCAGCTTGGGAGACAATAGCAATCAGCCCCAGCATTTT
CASSLGDNSNQPQHF
>TRBJ1-6|NA|NA|TRBV7-3
TGTGCCAGCAGCTTACTCAGGGATTCACCCCTCCACTTT
CASSLLRDSPLHF
>TRBJ1-3|NA|NA|TRBV5-1
TGCGCCAGCAGCGATGTGGCAGAAGGAAACACCATATATTTT
CASSDVAEGNTIYF
>TRBJ1-2|NA|TRBD1|TRBV18
TGTGCCAGCTCACCAGGGACAGGAAGTAATGGCTACACCTTC
CASSPGTGSNGYTF
>TRBJ2-1|NA|TRBD2|TRBV24-1
TGTGCCACCAGTGACCTCGGGGGGGGATCCAACAATGAGCAGTTCTTC
CATSDLGGGSNNEQFF
>TRBJ1-1|NA|NA|TRBV5-4
TGTGCCAGCAGCTTGGATGGACTGGGAACTGTGAACACTGAAGCTTTCTTT
CASSLDGLGTVNTEAFF
>TRBJ1-5|few|NA|TRBV19
TGTGCCAGTACCTCGGGGAAGACCAATCAGCCCCAGCATTTT
CASTSGKTNQPQHF
>TRBJ2-5|once|TRBD2|TRBV11-2
TGTGCCAGCAGTCGGGGCGGGAGGGCCCGGGAGACCCAGTACTTC
CASSRGGRARETQYF